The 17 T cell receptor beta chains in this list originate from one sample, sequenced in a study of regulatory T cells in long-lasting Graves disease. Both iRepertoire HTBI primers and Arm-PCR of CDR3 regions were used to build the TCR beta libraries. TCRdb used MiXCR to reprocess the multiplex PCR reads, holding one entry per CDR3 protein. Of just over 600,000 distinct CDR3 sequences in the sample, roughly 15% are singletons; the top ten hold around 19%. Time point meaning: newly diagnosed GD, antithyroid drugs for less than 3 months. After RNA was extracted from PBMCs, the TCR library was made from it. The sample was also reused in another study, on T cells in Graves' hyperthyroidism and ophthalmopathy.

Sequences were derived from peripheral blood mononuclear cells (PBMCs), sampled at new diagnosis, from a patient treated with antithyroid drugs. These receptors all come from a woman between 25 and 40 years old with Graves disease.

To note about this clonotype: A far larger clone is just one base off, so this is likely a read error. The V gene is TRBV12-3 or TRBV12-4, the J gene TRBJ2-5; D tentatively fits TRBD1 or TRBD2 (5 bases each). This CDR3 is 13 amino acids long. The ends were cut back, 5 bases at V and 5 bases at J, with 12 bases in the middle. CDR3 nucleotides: TGTGCCAGCAGTGGGGACCGGTGGGAGACCCAGTACTTC. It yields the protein CASSGDRWETQYF.

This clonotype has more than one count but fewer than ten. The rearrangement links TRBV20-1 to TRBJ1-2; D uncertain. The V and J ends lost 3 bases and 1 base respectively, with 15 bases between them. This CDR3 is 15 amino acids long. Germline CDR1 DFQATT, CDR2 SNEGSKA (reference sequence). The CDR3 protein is CSASAGLTLNYGYTF. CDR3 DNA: TGCAGTGCTAGCGCAGGTCTCACCCTTAACTATGGCTACACCTTC.

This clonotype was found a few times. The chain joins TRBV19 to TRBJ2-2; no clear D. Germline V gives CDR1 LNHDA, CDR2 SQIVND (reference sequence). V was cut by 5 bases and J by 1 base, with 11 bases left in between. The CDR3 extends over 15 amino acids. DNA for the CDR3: TGTGCCAGTAGTTTTGCAGGCGGGAACACCGGGGAGCTGTTTTTT. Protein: CASSFAGGNTGELFF.

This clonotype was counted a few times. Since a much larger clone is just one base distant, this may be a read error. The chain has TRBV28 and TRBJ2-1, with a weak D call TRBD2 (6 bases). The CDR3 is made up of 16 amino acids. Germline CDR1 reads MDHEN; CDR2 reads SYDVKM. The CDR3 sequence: CTSSFESGWYRYEQFF. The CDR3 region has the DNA TGTACCAGCAGTTTCGAGAGCGGGTGGTATCGTTATGAGCAGTTCTTC.

The CDR3 DNA reads TGTGCCAGCACCCGGATGTGGGGTGAGACCCAGTACTTC. As protein: CASTRMWGETQYF. This sequence joins TRBV11-2 and TRBJ2-3, with unresolved D. The J call is uncertain, as TRBJ2-5 better fits the DNA end. In germline, CDR1 is SGHAT, CDR2 FQNNGV. CDR3 size: 13 residues.

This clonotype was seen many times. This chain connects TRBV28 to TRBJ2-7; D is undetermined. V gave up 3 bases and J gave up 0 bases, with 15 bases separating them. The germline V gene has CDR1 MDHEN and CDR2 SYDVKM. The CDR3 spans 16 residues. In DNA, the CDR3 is TGTGCCAGCAGTTTGAGGTTTGGCGTTATCTCCTACGAGCAGTACTTC. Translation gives CASSLRFGVISYEQYF.

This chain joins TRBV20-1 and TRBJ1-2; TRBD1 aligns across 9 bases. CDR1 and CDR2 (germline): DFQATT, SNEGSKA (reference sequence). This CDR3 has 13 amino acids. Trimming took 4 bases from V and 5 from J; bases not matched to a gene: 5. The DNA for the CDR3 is TGCAGTGCTAAGGACAGGGGCGTTTATGGCTACACCTTC. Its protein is CSAKDRGVYGYTF.

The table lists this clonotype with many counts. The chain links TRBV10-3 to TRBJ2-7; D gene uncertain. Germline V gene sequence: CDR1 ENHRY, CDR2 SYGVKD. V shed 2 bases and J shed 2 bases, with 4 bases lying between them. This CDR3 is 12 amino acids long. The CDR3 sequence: CAISEEAYEQYF. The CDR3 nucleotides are TGTGCCATCAGTGAGGAGGCCTACGAGCAGTACTTC.

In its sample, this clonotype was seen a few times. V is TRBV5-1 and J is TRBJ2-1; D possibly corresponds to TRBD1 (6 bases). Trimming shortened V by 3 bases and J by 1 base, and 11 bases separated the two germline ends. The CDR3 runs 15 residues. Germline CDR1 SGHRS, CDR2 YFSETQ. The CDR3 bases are TGCGCCAGCAGCTCAGGGGACACGTCCTACAATGAGCAGTTCTTC. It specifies CASSSGDTSYNEQFF.

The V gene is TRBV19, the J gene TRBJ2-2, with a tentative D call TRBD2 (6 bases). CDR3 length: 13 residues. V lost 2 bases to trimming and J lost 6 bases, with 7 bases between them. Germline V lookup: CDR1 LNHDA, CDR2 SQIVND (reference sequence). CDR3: CASSISGAGELFF. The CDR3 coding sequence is TGTGCCAGTAGTATATCGGGGGCCGGGGAGCTGTTTTTT.

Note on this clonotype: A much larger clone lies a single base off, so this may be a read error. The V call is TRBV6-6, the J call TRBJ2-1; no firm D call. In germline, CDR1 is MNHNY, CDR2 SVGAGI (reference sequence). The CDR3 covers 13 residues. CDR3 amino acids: CASSYSGSPEQLF. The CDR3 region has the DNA TGTGCCAGCAGTTACTCGGGTAGCCCTGAGCAGCTCTTC.

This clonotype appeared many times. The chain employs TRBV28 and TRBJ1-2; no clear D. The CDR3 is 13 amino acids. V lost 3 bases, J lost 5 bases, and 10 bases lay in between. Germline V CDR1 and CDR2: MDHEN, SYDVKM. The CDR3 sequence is CASSLLVEYGYTF. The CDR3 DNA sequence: TGTGCCAGCAGTTTGCTAGTAGAGTATGGCTACACCTTC.

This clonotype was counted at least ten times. CDR3 nucleotides: TGTGCCAGCAGTTTGAACAGCCCGGGAGAGCAGTACTTC. Translation: CASSLNSPGEQYF. V usage is TRBV28 and J usage is TRBJ2-7, with a tentative D call TRBD2 (5 bases). CDR3 length equals 13 residues. Deletions cut 3 bases from V and 7 bases from J, with 13 bases between. Germline V gives CDR1 MDHEN, CDR2 SYDVKM.

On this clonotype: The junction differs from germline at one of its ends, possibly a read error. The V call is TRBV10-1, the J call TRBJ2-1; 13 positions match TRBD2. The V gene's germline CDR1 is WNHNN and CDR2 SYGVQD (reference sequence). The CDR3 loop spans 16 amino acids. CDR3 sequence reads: CASSPGTSGIYNKQFF. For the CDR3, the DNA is TGCGCCAGCAGCCCTGGGACTAGCGGGATCTACAATAAGCAGTTCTTC.

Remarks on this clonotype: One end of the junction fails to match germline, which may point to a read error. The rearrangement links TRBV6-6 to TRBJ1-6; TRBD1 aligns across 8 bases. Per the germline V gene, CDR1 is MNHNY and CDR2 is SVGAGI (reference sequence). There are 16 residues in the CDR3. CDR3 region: CASGYSIGQGNSPLHF. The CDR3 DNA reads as TGTGCCAGCGGTTACTCGATAGGACAGGGAAATTCACCCCTCCACTTT.

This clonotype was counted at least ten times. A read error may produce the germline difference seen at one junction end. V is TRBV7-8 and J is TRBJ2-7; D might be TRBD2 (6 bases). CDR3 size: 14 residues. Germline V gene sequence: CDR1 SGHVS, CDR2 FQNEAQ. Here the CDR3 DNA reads TGCGCCAGCAGCCAGGAAAGGGGACTGAACGAGCAGTACTTC. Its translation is CASSQERGLNEQYF.

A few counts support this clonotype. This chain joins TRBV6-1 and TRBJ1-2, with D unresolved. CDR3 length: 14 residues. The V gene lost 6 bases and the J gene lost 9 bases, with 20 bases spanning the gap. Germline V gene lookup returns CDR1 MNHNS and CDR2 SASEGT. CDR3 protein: CASRVTSRVKRYTF. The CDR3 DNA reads TGTGCCAGCAGGGTAACCTCAAGGGTGAAGCGCTACACCTTC.